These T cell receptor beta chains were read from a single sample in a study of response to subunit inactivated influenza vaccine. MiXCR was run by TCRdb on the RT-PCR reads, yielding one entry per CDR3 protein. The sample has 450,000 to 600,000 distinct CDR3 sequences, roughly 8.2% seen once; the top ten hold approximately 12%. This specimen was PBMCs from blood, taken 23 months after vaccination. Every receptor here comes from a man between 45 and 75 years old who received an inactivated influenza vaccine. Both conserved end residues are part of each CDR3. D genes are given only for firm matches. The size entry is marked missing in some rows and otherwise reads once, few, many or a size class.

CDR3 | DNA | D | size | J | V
CASSSRGGHPNTGELFF | TGTGCCAGCAGCTCCCGGGGGGGACATCCGAACACCGGGGAGCTGTTTTTT | TRBD2 | many | TRBJ2-2 | TRBV7-2
CASSLQGAFHEQYF | TGTGCCAGCAGCTTACAGGGGGCGTTCCACGAGCAGTACTTC | TRBD1 | . | TRBJ2-7 | TRBV7-8
CASSLSMSDTQYF | TGCGCCAGCAGCTTGAGTATGTCAGATACGCAGTATTTT | . | many | TRBJ2-3 | TRBV5-1
CAISESRGVKTGELFF | TGTGCCATCAGTGAGTCACGAGGGGTGAAAACCGGGGAGCTGTTTTTT | . | few | TRBJ2-2 | TRBV10-3
CASSWIGPGELFF | TGTGCCAGCAGTTGGATCGGCCCCGGGGAGCTGTTTTTT | . | . | TRBJ2-2 | TRBV28
CASSARTGGSETQYF | TGTGCCAGCAGCGCTCGGACAGGGGGGTCGGAGACCCAGTACTTC | TRBD1 | . | TRBJ2-5 | TRBV7-2
CASSLAPDSPYEQYF | TGCGCCAGCAGCTTGGCCCCGGACTCACCCTACGAGCAGTACTTC | . | many | TRBJ2-7 | TRBV5-1
CATSDGGGSTEAFF | TGTGCCACCAGTGATGGGGGCGGGAGCACTGAAGCTTTCTTT | . | . | TRBJ1-1 | TRBV24-1
CSVEDGGLAGTQFF | TGCAGCGTTGAAGATGGAGGGCTAGCGGGCACCCAGTTCTTC | TRBD2 | . | TRBJ2-1 | TRBV29-1
CASSLRGTGLSPLHF | TGTGCCAGCAGTTTAAGGGGGACAGGGCTTTCACCCCTCCACTTT | TRBD1 | many | TRBJ1-6 | TRBV28
CASSAPGQPYEQYF | TGTGCCAGCAGCGCGCCTGGACAGCCCTACGAGCAGTACTTC | . | few | TRBJ2-7 | TRBV9
CASSRARRDEQFF | TGTGCCAGCAGTCGCGCACGGAGGGATGAGCAGTTCTTC | . | few | TRBJ2-1 | TRBV12-3/TRBV12-4
CASSEAGGPSSEQFF | TGTGCCAGCAGTGAAGCGGGGGGCCCCTCCAGTGAGCAGTTCTTC | TRBD2 | . | TRBJ2-1 | TRBV25-1
CASSLVLAGITTGELFF | TGCGCCAGCAGCTTGGTACTAGCGGGGATAACAACCGGGGAGCTGTTTTTT | TRBD2 | . | TRBJ2-2 | TRBV5-1
CASLGGTSSYNEQFF | TGTGCCAGCTTGGGGGGGACGAGCTCCTACAATGAGCAGTTCTTC | TRBD2 | . | TRBJ2-1 | TRBV28
CASRFGQSNTEAFF | TGTGCCAGCAGATTTGGACAGAGCAACACTGAAGCTTTCTTT | . | . | TRBJ1-1 | TRBV3-1
CALVAGSYEQYF | TGTGCCCTCGTAGCGGGGTCCTACGAGCAGTACTTC | TRBD2 | . | TRBJ2-7 | TRBV30
CASSSQGAGVTEAFF | TGCGCCAGCAGCTCGCAAGGCGCAGGGGTCACTGAAGCTTTCTTT | . | . | TRBJ1-1 | TRBV5-1
CASSSRRSYEQYF | TGTGCCAGCAGTTCGCGCCGCTCCTACGAGCAGTACTTC | . | . | TRBJ2-7 | TRBV28
CASSRQGSSGYTF | TGTGCCAGCAGCAGGCAGGGGAGTTCTGGCTACACCTTC | . | few | TRBJ1-2 | TRBV6-1